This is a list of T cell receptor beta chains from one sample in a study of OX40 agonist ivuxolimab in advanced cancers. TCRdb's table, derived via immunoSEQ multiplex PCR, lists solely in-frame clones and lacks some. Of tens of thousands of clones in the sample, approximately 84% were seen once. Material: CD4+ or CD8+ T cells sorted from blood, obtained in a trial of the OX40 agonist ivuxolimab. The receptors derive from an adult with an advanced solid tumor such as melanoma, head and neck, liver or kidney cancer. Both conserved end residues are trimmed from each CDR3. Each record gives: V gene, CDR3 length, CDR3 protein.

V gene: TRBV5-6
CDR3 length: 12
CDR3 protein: ASSLKGTGETQY

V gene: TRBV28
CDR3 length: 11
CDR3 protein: ASQTSGAYEQY

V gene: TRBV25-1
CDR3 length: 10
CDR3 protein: ASSTTGAMAF

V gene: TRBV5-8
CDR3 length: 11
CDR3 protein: ASRSSTQETQY

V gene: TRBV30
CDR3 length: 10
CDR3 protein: AWSDRAYGYT

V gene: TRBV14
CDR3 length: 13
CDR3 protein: ASSRLGIGNTEAF

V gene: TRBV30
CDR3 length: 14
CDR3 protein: AWRLRLAGDTYEQY

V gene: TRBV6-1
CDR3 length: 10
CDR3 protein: AGKRAGDGYT

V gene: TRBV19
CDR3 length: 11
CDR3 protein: ASSTGTNTEAF

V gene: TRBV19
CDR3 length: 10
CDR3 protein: ASSIPGSPLH

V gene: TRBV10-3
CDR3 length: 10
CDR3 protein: ATEDSGETQY

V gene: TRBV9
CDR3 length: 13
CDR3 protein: ASSVGVGSYNEQF

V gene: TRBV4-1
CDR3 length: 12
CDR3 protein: ASSQVLVSGELF

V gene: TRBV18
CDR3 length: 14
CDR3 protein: ASSPPGDSLYNEQF

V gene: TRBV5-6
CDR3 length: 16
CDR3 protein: ASSPGLAGGPGTDTQY

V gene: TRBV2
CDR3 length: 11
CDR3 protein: ASTFTLRNEQF

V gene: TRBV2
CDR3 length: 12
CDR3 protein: ASNRGQGRNEQY

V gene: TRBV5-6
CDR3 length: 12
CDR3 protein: ASSSGPGSYEQY

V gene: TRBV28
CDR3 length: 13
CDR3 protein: ASSFGYRFYNEQF

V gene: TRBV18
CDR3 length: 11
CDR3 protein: ASSPPGSETQY

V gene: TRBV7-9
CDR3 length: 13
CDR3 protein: ASRGDGTGVYGYT

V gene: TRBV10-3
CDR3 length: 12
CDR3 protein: AISESIYAGELF

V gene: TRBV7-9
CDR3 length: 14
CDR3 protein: ASTRDAAPNTGELF

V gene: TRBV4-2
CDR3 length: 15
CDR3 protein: ASSQEDGRLGAYEQY

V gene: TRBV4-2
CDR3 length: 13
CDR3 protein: ASSQMNGGEETQY

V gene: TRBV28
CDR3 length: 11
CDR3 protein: ASRPGGSEKLF

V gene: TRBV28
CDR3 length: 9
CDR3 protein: ASSWTYEQY

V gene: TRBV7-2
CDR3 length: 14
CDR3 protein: ASRGQSVSGANVLT

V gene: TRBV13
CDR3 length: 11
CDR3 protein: ASSSRGPGELF

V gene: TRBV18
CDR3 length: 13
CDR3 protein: ASSLSGWYTGELF

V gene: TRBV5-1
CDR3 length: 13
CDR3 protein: ASSGDRGSGNGYT

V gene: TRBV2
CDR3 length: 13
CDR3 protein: ASRLTGGENSPLH

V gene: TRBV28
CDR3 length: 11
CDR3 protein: ASTDRKPPEAF

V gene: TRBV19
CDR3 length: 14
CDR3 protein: ASSMRAGQTQETQY

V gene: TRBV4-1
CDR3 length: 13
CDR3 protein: ASSHRLAGNYEQY

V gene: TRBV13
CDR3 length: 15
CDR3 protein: ASSRASEGAGTGELF

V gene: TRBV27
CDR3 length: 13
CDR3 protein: ASSFGDRGLTEAF

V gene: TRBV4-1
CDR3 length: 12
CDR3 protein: ASSQWTFNSPLH

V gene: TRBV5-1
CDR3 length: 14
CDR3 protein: ASSLAVSQSSYEQY